This T cell receptor beta chain is drawn from a study of cytomegalovirus exposure and HLA in healthy donors. The PCR was carried out with 60 Vbeta primers and 13 Jbeta primers. Generated by immunoSEQ multiplex PCR, the TCRdb table keeps only in-frame clones and is missing some. In the table there are roughly 110,000 clones, roughly 80% of which are singletons. Details on this clone: Within the sample, other DNA sequences also encode this same CDR3.

Germline CDR1 is MDHEN and CDR2 is SYDVKM. The V gene end was trimmed by 3 bases and the J gene end by 5 bases; junction bases not matched to a gene: 6. The CDR3 totals 15 residues. This chain joins TRBV28 and TRBJ1-4; 7 nucleotides match TRBD1. This TCR was sampled from a man in his 60s in good health and CMV-seronegative. Sample: PBMCs. This chain's CDR3 is CASSFMGQTNEKLFF. For the CDR3, the DNA is TGTGCCAGCAGTTTTATGGGACAGACAAATGAAAAACTGTTTTTT.